The T cell receptor (beta chain) under discussion was sequenced for a study of regulatory T cells in long-lasting Graves disease. Findings of the study overall: Among persistent patients, a larger number of public clonotypes were shared (around 3,000) than among newly diagnosed patients (roughly 1,000).

Researchers made TCR beta libraries by using iRepertoire HTBI primers and running Arm-PCR on CDR3 regions. TCRdb redid the calling of the multiplex PCR reads with MiXCR, one entry per CDR3 protein. The sample includes about 560,000 distinct CDR3 sequences, about 15% of them seen just once. The length of the CDR3 is 15 residues. CDR1 and CDR2 (germline): SGHNT, YENEEA. The trim removed 5 bases at V and 9 bases at J, leaving 12 bases unmatched. Sample time point: newly diagnosed GD, antithyroid drugs for less than 3 months. Preparation of the TCR library used RNA extracted from PBMCs. A blood draw put nine milliliters of peripheral blood into EDTA tubes. This clonotype was observed a handful of times. Its antigen remains unidentified. The same data also contributed to another study, on T cells in Graves' hyperthyroidism and ophthalmopathy. That report notes: Hyperthyroidism had been newly diagnosed in patients aged 18 to 65, and its duration was under 2 months.

The material was peripheral blood mononuclear cells (PBMCs), obtained at new diagnosis, from a patient treated with antithyroid drugs. The source is a man aged 18 to 30 with Graves disease. This chain links TRBV11-3 with TRBJ2-1; 8 bases align to TRBD2. The CDR3 reads CASSRISGSQGEQFF. The CDR3 DNA is TGTGCCAGCAGCAGAATAAGCGGGAGTCAGGGTGAGCAGTTCTTC.